A single count supports the clone carrying this TCR beta chain. Its antigen is not known. Germline V lookup: CDR1 SGHAT, CDR2 FQNNGV. The CDR3 has 14 residues. Trimming shortened V by 5 bases and J by 1 base, and 11 bases separated the two germline ends. The record originates from a study of cytomegalovirus exposure and HLA in healthy donors. Points from the study as a whole: Available immune exposure information was restricted to CMV serostatus only.

Everyone who donated was a healthy bone marrow donor. The PCR ran on 60 Vbeta and 13 Jbeta primers. Produced via immunoSEQ multiplex PCR; TCRdb's table is partial and in-frame only. Of 150,000 to 200,000 clones listed, about 79% are singletons. The chain couples TRBV11-2 to TRBJ1-1; D may be TRBD1 (5 bases). This TCR was sampled from a man aged 50 to 60 in good health and CMV-seropositive. The source material was PBMCs. As DNA, the CDR3 is TGTGCCAGCAGCATCGACAGAACGAACACTGAAGCTTTCTTT. As protein: CASSIDRTNTEAFF.